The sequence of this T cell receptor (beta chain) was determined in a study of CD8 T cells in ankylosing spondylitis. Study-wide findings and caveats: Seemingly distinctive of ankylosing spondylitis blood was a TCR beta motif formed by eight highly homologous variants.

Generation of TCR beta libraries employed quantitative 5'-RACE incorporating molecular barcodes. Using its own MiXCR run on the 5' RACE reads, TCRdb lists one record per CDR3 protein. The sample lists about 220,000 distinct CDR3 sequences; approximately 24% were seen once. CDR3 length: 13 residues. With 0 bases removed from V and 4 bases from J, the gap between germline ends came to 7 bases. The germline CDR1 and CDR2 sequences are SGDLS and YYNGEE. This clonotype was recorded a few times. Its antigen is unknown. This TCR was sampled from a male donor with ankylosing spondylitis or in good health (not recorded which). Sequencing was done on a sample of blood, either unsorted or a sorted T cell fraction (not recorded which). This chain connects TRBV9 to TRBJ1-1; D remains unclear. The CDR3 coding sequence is TGTGCCAGCAGCGTAGATCCGGGCACTGAAGCTTTCTTT. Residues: CASSVDPGTEAFF.